The present T cell receptor beta chain was sequenced within a study of T cells after yellow fever vaccination. General study results and limits: Abundant bulk-derived clonotypes could contaminate FACS-sorted repertoires.

The 5'RACE template-switching step produced TCR cDNA and added a universal primer site and UMIs. MiXCR, run by TCRdb on the 5' RACE reads, gives a single entry per CDR3 protein. The sample carries under 200,000 distinct CDR3 sequences, around 7.2% recorded once. This clonotype was detected ten times or more. Its antigen is not known. The V gene's germline CDR1 is SGHRS and CDR2 YFSETQ. The germline V and J ends were trimmed by 0 bases and 6 bases, with 9 bases remaining between them. There are 13 residues in the CDR3. The input for sequencing was CD4+ T cells sorted from PBMCs, taken around 5 days after the first yellow fever vaccination. The chain combines TRBV5-1 with TRBJ1-1, with D maybe TRBD1 (5 bases). The sequence was obtained from a young man who received the YFV17D yellow fever vaccine. CDR3 bases: TGCGCCAGCAGCTTGGGGGGGTTGGCTGAAGCTTTCTTT. Encoded protein: CASSLGGLAEAFF.